This T cell receptor (beta chain) originates from a study of blood T cells in healthy people across ages. The sample holds a few counts of this clonotype. Then a second PCR, running about 7 to 11 cycles, was carried out with a sample-barcoded 5' primer and a J-beta primer mix. MiXCR, run by TCRdb on the 5' RACE reads, gives a single entry per CDR3 protein. The data hold 500,000 to 600,000 distinct CDR3 sequences, with 27% observed a single time. Material: blood. This sequence was found in a woman in her 70s in good health.

CDR3 in amino acids: CATSRTSGGPEETQYF. CDR3 nucleotides: TGTGCCACCTCCCGGACTAGCGGGGGGCCCGAAGAGACCCAGTACTTC. This chain connects TRBV7-8 to TRBJ2-5, with TRBD2 matching 14 bases. Germline loops: CDR1 SGHVS, CDR2 FQNEAQ. The CDR3 spans 16 residues. The V segment lost 10 bases and the J segment 3 bases; nucleotides outside the gene matches: 10. Variable domain in full (rest from reference TRBV7-8 and TRBJ2-5): GAGVSQSPRYKVAKRGQDVALRCDPISGHVSLFWYQQALGQGPEFLTYFQNEAQLDKSGLPSDRFFAERPEGSVSTLKIQRTQQEDSAVYLCATSRTSGGPEETQYFGPGTRLLVL.